This T cell receptor (beta chain) appears in the sequencing data of a study of blood T cell repertoires in COVID-19. Study-wide background: Researchers got acute and convalescent COVID-19 samples from the United States, Italy and Spain. Nucleic acid was either cDNA or gDNA, and it came from T cells, B-cell-depleted T cells, or PBMCs.

This CDR3 region has 15 residues. Germline-derived CDR1 and CDR2 are SGHRS and YFSETQ. The trim removed 2 bases at V and 2 bases at J, leaving 5 bases unmatched. Authors' analysis steps: By means of reference gene primer amplification, nucleated cell counts were estimated. Profiling relied on immunoSEQ multiplex PCR, and the TCRdb table lists in-frame clones only, not all of them. The DNA was the basis for D and trimming; V, J and clone size are from that table. This table holds about 220,000 clones, roughly four fifths found once. Sequencing used peripheral blood. This TCR was sampled from a woman aged 55-69 years with acute or convalescent COVID-19. The V gene is TRBV5-1, the J gene TRBJ2-3; 7 bases match TRBD1. The CDR3 coding sequence is TGCGCCAGCAGCTTTAGGGGGCGGGTCACAGATACGCAGTATTTT. Translation gives CASSFRGRVTDTQYF.